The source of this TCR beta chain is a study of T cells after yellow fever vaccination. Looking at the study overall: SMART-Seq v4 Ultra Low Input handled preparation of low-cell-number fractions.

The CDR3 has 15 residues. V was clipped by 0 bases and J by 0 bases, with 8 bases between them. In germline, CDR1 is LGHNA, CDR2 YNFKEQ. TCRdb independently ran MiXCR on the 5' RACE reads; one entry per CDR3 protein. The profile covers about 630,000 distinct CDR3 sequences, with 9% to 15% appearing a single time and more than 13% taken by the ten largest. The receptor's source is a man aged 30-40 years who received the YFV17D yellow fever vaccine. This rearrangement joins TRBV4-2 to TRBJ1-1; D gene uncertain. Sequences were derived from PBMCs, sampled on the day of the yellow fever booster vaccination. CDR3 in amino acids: CASSQDPGLNTEAFF. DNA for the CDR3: TGTGCCAGCAGCCAAGACCCGGGGTTGAACACTGAAGCTTTCTTT.